Sequencing of this T cell receptor beta chain was carried out in a study of cytomegalovirus exposure and HLA in healthy donors. Across the study: Unique TCRs from HLA-typed donors, some 85 million of them, were held in an early data release.

Overall study results and limits: In a later analysis, parvovirus B19, influenza, CMV and Epstein-Barr virus appeared linked to several top co-occurrence clusters. Looking again later, the authors saw that most CMV-associated TCR beta chains seemed HLA-restricted. 87-base-pair reads could not separate some V segments, including TRBV6-2 and TRBV6-3.

This clone was observed a handful of times. Its antigen is undetermined. The CDR3 consists of 14 residues. Per germline, CDR1 SGHDT and CDR2 YYEEEE. The trim removed 5 bases at V and 9 bases at J, leaving 9 bases unmatched. It was with 60 Vbeta and 13 Jbeta primers that the PCR ran. Profiled with immunoSEQ multiplex PCR; TCRdb holds only in-frame clones, not every one. The table includes around 150,000 clones, around 80% detected once. The clonotype was recovered from a man between 18 and 35 years old in good health and CMV-seropositive. V is TRBV5-6 and J is TRBJ1-2; 11 nucleotides line up with TRBD1. Sequenced: PBMCs. The CDR3 DNA is TGTGCCAGCAGATACCGGACAGGGGGCGGACGCTACACCTTC. As protein: CASRYRTGGGRYTF.